This T cell receptor (beta chain) was profiled in a study of T cell changes during pregnancy in multiple sclerosis. The CDR3 is made up of 14 amino acids. Trimming pared 6 bases from V and 3 bases from J, leaving 9 bases between. Germline V gives CDR1 MNHEY, CDR2 SMNVEV (reference sequence). Method: immunoSEQ multiplex PCR; TCRdb's copy keeps in-frame clones and lacks some. The sample has several thousand clones, 75% to 90% seen once. This clonotype was obtained from a female donor in good health, enrolled as a control in a pregnancy study. The source was CD8+ T cells from peripheral blood mononuclear cells, collected in the first trimester of pregnancy. The chain uses TRBV27 and TRBJ2-6; TRBD2 might be the D (6 bases). DNA of the CDR3: TGTGCCAGCAGCCCGGGGGATGGGGCCAACGTCCTGACTTTC. Translated, it gives CASSPGDGANVLTF.